This entry features one T cell receptor (beta chain) sequence. What it binds is not known. The sample belongs to a study of cytomegalovirus exposure and HLA in healthy donors. Study-level results: A few CMV-associated chains proved CMV antigen-specific in vitro. For most TCR sequences rarity was the rule, although some public TCRs occurred in many donors. Per published reports, the classifier diagnosed cytomegalovirus status with high specificity and sensitivity. Cytomegalovirus association was listed for about 180 TCR beta chains.

CDR1 and CDR2 from the germline V gene are SGHNT and YENEEA. The V segment lost 5 bases and the J segment 5 bases; nucleotides outside the gene matches: 13. This CDR3 has 16 residues. This table comes from immunoSEQ multiplex PCR, and its TCRdb copy is limited to in-frame clones, with some not included. The sample includes 40,000 to 60,000 clones, approximately 93% seen only once; the top ten take approximately 8%. J is TRBJ2-5 and V is TRBV11-3, with 8 bases identical to TRBD2. Sequenced: PBMCs. This receptor was identified in a woman aged 18-35 years in good health and CMV-seropositive. CDR3 nucleotides: TGTGCCAGCAGCCGGGGAGGCAGCGGGAGAGGGGAGACCCAGTACTTC. It translates to CASSRGGSGRGETQYF.